The 5 T cell receptor beta chains reported below all come from one sample, sequenced in a study of technical replicates of blood from a few donors. Only in-frame clones appear in the TCRdb table, and some are missing; sequencing was by immunoSEQ multiplex PCR. The sample lists some 13,000 clones; 95% were seen once. Material: PBMCs. Receptor source: a human donor in good health.

The genes are TRBV10-3 and TRBJ2-7, with TRBD1 matching over 7 bases. The CDR3 runs to 14 residues. CDR1 ENHRY and CDR2 SYGVKD come from the germline V gene. V shed 3 bases, J shed 1 base, and the junction held 3 bases outside the gene matches. The CDR3: CAISEGRGSYEQYF. In DNA form, the CDR3 reads TGTGCCATCAGTGAAGGCAGGGGGTCCTACGAGCAGTACTTC.

The rearrangement links TRBV19 to TRBJ2-7; 11 bases align to TRBD1. CDR1 and CDR2 (germline): LNHDA, SQIVND (reference sequence). The CDR3 consists of 15 residues. The junction had 4 bases not matched to a gene; V was cut back by 6 bases and J by 0 bases. The CDR3 sequence: CASSPGTGGSYEQYF. The CDR3 region has the DNA TGTGCCAGTAGCCCCGGGACAGGGGGCTCCTACGAGCAGTACTTC. The full variable domain, completed using reference TRBV19 and TRBJ2-7, is DGGITQSPKYLFRKEGQNVTLSCEQNLNHDAMYWYRQDPGQGLRLIYYSQIVNDFQKGDIAEGYSVSREKKESFPLTVTSAQKNPTAFYLCASSPGTGGSYEQYFGPGTRLTVT.

V is TRBV28 and J is TRBJ2-7; TRBD1 matches at 9 bases. The J segment lost 4 bases and the V segment lost 4 bases, leaving 2 bases of the junction unmatched. The CDR3 is 13 amino acids. Germline lookup yields CDR1 MDHEN and CDR2 SYDVKM. The CDR3 protein is CASSSGTGYEQYF. The CDR3 DNA is TGTGCCAGCAGTTCCGGGACAGGGTACGAGCAGTACTTC.

V and J are TRBV28 and TRBJ2-5; 9 positions agree with TRBD1. Per the germline V gene, CDR1 is MDHEN and CDR2 is SYDVKM. The CDR3 is 16 amino acids. Trimming at V came to 6 bases and at J to 3 bases, leaving 11 bases not matched to a gene. The CDR3 protein is CASRHPGTGIEETQYF. The CDR3 DNA follows: TGTGCCAGCAGACACCCCGGGACAGGGATCGAAGAGACCCAGTACTTC.

The chain couples TRBV6-5 to TRBJ2-7; a possible D gene is TRBD1 (5 bases). Germline-derived CDR1 and CDR2 are MNHEY and SVGAGI. The CDR3 contains 11 residues. The V end was cut by 7 bases, the J end by 6 bases, with 10 bases between. The CDR3 DNA follows: TGTGCCAGCACTGCAGGGTTCGAGCAGTACTTC. Translating gives CASTAGFEQYF.